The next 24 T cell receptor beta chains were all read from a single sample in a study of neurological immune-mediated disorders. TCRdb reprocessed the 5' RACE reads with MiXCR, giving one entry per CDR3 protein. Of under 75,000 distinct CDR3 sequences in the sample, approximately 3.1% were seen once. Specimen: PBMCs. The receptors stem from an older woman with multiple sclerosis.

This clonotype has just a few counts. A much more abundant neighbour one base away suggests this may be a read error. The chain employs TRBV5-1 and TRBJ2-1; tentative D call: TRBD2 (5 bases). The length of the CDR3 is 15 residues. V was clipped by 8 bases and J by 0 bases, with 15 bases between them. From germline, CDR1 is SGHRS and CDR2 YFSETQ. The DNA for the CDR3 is TGCGCCAGTCGGAGGAAAGGGAGCTCCTACAATGAGCAGTTCTTC. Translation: CASRRKGSSYNEQFF.

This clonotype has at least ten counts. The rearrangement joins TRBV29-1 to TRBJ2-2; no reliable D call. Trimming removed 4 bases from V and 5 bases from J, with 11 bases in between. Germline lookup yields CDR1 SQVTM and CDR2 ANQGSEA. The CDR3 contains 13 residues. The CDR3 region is CSVVEPGTGELFF. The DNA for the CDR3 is TGCAGCGTTGTAGAACCGGGTACCGGGGAGCTGTTTTTT.

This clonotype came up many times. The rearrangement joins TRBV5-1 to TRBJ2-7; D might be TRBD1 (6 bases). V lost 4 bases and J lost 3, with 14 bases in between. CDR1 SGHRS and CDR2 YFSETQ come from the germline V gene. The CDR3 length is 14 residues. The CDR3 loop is CASSTPGQNYEQYF. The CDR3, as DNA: TGCGCCAGCAGCACGCCGGGACAAAACTACGAGCAGTACTTC.

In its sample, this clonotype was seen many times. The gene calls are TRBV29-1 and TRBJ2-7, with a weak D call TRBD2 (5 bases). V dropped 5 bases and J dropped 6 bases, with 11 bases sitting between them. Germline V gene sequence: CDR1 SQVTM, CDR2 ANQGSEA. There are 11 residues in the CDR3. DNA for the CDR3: TGCAGCGTTAAACGCGAGGGCGAGCAGTACTTC. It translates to CSVKREGEQYF.

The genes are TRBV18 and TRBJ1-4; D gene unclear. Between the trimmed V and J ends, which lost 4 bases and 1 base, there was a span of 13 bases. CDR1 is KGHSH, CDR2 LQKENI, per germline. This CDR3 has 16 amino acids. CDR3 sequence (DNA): TGTGCCAGCTCACAGAGGGTAGGAGGAACTAATGAAAAACTGTTTTTT. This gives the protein CASSQRVGGTNEKLFF.

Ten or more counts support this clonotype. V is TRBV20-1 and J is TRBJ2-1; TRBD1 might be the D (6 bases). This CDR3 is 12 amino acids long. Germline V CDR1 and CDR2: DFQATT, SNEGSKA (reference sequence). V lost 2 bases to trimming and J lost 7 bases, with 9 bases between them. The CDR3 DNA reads TGCAGTGCTAGACCCGGGACAAATGAGCAGTTCTTC. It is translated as CSARPGTNEQFF.

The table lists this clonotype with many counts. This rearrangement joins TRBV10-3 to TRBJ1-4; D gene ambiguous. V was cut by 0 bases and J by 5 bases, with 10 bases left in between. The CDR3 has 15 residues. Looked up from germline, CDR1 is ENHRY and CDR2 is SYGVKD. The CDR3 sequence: CAISESWGINEKLFF. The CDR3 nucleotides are TGTGCCATCAGTGAGTCTTGGGGAATAAATGAAAAACTGTTTTTT.

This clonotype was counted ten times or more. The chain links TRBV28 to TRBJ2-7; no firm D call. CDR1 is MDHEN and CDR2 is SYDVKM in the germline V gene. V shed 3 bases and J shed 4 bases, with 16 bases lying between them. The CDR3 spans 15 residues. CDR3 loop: CASSFIWGNRYEQYF. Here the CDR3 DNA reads TGTGCCAGCAGTTTCATCTGGGGAAACCGTTACGAGCAGTACTTC.

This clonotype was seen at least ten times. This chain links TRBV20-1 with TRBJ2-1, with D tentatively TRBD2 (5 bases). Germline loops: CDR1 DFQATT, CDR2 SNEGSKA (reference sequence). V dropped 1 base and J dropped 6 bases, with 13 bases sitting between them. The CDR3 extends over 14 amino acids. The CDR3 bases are TGCAGTGCTAGAGCACTAGATCTGAGCAATGAGCAGTTCTTC. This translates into CSARALDLSNEQFF.

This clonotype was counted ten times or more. Here the CDR3 DNA reads TGCGCCAGCAGCTCCAGCCGGGCCTACGAGCAGTACTTC. This translates into CASSSSRAYEQYF. The chain is built from TRBV5-1 and TRBJ2-7; D unresolved. This CDR3 spans 13 amino acids. Germline assignment: CDR1 SGHRS and CDR2 YFSETQ. V was clipped by 3 bases and J by 2 bases, with 9 bases between them.

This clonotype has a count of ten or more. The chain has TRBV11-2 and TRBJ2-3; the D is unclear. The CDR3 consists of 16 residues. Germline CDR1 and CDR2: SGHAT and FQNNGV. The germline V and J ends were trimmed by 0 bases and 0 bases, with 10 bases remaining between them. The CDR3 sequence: CASSLETSYSTDTQYF. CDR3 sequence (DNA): TGTGCCAGCAGCTTAGAGACCAGCTATAGCACAGATACGCAGTATTTT.

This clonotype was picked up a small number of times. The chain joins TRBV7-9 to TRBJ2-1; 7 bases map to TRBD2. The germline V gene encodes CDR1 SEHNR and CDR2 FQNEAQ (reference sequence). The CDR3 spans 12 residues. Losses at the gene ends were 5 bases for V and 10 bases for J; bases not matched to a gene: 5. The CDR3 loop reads CASSLGGREQFF. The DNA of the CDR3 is TGTGCCAGCAGCCTCGGGGGGAGAGAGCAGTTCTTC.

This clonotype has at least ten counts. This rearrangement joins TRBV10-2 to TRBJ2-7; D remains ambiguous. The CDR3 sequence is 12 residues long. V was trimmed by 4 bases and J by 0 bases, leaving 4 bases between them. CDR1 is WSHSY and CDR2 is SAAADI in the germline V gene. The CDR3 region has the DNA TGCGCCAGCAGTGTGGACTCCTACGAGCAGTACTTC. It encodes CASSVDSYEQYF.

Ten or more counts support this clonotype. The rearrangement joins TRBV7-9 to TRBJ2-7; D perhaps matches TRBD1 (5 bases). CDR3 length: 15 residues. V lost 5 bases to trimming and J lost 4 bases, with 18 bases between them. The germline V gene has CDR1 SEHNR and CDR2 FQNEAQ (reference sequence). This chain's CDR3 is CASSIVVTGEYEQYF. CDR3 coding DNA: TGTGCCAGCAGCATAGTCGTCACAGGAGAGTACGAGCAGTACTTC.

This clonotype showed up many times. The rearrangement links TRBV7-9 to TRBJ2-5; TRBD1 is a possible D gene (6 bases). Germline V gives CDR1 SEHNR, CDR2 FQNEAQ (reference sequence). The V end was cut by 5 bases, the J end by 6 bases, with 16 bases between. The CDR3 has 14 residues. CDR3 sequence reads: CASSTYRERQTQYF. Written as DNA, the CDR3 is TGTGCCAGCAGCACTTACAGGGAGAGGCAGACCCAGTACTTC.

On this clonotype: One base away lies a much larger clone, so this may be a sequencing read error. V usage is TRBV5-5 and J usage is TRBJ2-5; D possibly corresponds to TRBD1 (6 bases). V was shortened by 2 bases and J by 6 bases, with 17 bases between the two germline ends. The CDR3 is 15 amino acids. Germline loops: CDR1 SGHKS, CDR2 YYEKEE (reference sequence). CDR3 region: CASSFYFTGSKTQYF. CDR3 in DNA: TGTGCCAGCAGCTTTTACTTTACAGGGTCGAAGACCCAGTACTTC.

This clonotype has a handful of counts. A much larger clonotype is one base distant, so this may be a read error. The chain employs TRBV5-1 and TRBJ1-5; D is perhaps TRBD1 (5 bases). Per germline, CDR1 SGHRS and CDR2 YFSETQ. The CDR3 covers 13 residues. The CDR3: CASRRQLNQHQHF. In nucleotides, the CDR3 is TGCGCCAGCAGACGACAGCTCAATCAGCACCAGCATTTT. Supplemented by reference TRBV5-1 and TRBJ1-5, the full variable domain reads KAGVTQTPRYLIKTRGQQVTLSCSPISGHRSVSWYQQTPGQGLQFLFEYFSETQRNKGNFPGRFSGRQFSNSRSEMNVSTLELGDSALYLCASRRQLNQHQHFGDGTRLSIL.

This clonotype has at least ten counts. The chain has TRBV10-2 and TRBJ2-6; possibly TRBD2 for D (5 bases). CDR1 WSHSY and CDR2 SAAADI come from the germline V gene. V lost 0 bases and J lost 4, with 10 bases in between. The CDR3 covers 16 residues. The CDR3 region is CASSESRGWGANVLTF. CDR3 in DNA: TGCGCCAGCAGTGAGTCTAGAGGGTGGGGGGCCAACGTCCTGACTTTC.

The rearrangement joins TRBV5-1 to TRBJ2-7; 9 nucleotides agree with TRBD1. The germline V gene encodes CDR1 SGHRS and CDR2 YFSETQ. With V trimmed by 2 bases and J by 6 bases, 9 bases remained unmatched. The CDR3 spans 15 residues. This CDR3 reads CASSLLTGGSTEQYF. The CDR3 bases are TGCGCCAGCAGCTTATTGACAGGGGGGTCCACCGAGCAGTACTTC. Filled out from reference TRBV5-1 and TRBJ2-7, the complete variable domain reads KAGVTQTPRYLIKTRGQQVTLSCSPISGHRSVSWYQQTPGQGLQFLFEYFSETQRNKGNFPGRFSGRQFSNSRSEMNVSTLELGDSALYLCASSLLTGGSTEQYFGPGTRLTVT.

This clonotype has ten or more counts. The CDR3 nucleotides are TGCAGTGCTATTGTCAATTACCGGAACATTCAGTACTTC. It codes for CSAIVNYRNIQYF. The chain couples TRBV20-1 to TRBJ2-4, with D hard to call. CDR3 length equals 13 residues. V lost 4 bases, J lost 7 bases, and 14 bases lay in between. CDR1 is DFQATT and CDR2 is SNEGSKA in the germline V gene (reference sequence).

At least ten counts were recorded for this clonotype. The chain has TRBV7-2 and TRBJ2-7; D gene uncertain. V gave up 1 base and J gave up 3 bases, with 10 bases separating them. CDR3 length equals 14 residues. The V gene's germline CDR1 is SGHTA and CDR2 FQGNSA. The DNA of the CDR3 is TGTGCCAGCAGCTTAGAAGTCTACAGCTACGAGCAGTACTTC. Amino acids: CASSLEVYSYEQYF.

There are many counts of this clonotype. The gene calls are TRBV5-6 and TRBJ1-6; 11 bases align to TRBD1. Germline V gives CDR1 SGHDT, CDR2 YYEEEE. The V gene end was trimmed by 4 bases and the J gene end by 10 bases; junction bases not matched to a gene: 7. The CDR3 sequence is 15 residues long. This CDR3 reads CASSAPGQGDSPLHF. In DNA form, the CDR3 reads TGTGCCAGCAGCGCCCCGGGACAGGGGGACTCACCCCTCCACTTT.

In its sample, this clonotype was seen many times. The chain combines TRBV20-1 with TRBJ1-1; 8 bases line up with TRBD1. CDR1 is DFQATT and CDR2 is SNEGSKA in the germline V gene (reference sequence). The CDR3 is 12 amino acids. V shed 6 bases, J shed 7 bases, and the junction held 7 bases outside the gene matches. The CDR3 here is CSARTGKGEAFF. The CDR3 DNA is TGCAGTGCCAGGACAGGGAAGGGTGAAGCTTTCTTT.

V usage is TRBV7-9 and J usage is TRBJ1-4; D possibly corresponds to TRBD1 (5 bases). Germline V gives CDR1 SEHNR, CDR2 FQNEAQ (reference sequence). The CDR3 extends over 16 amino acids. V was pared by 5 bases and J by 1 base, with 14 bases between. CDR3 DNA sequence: TGTGCCAGCAGCGGATGGGGGGTTTTAACTAATGAAAAACTGTTTTTT. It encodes CASSGWGVLTNEKLFF.